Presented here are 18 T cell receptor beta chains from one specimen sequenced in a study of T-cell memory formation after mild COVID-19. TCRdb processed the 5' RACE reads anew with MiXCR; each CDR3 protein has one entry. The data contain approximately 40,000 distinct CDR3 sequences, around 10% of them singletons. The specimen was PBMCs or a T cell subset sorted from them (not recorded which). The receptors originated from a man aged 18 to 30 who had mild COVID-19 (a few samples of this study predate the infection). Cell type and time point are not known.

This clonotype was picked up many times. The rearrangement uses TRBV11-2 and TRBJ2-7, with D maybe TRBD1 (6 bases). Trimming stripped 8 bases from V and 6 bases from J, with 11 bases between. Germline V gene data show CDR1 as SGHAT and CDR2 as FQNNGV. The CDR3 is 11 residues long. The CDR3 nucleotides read TGTGCCAGCCCGGACAGTCTCGAGCAGTACGTC. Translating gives CASPDSLEQYV.

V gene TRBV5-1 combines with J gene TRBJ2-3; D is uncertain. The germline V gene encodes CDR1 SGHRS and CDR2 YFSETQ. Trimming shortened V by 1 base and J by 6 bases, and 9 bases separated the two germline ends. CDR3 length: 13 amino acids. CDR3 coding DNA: TGCGCCAGCAGCTTGCGAGTCGTGGATACGCAGTATTTT. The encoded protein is CASSLRVVDTQYF.

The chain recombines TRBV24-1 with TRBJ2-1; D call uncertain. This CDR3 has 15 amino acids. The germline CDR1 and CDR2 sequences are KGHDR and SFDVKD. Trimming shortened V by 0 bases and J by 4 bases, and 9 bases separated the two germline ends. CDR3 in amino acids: CATSDLQDGYNEQFF. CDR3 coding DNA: TGTGCCACCAGTGATTTGCAGGACGGTTACAATGAGCAGTTCTTC.

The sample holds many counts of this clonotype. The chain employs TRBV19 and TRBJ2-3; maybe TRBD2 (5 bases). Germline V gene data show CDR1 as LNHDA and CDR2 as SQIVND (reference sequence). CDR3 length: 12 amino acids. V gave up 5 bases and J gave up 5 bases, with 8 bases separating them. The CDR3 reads CASSPEGDTQYF. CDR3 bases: TGTGCCAGTAGTCCAGAGGGAGATACGCAGTATTTT.

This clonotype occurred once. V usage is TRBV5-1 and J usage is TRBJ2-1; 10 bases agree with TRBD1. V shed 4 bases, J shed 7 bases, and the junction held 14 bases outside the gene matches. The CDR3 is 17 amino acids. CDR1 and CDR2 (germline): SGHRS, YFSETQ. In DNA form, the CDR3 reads TGCGCCAGCAGCCCTCTACTGACAGGGGGCGTTTTAAATGAGCAGTTCTTC. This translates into CASSPLLTGGVLNEQFF.

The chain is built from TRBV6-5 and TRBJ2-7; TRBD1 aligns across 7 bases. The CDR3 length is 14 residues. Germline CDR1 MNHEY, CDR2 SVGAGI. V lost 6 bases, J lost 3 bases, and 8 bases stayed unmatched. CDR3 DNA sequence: TGTGCCAGCAGAAATATACAGGGGAGCTACGAGCAGTACTTC. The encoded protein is CASRNIQGSYEQYF.

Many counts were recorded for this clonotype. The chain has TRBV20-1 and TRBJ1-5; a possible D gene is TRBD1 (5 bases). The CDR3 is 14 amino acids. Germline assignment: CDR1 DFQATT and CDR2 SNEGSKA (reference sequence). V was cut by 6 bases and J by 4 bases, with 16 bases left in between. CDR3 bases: TGCAGTGCCTCTTCCGGGACTGGGAATCAGCCCCAGCATTTT. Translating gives CSASSGTGNQPQHF.

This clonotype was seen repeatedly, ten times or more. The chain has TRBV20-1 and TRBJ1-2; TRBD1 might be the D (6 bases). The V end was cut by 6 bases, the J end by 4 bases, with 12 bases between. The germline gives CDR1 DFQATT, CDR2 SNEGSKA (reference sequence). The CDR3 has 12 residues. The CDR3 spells CSAAADSYGYTF. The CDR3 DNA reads TGCAGTGCCGCGGCGGACAGCTATGGCTACACCTTC.

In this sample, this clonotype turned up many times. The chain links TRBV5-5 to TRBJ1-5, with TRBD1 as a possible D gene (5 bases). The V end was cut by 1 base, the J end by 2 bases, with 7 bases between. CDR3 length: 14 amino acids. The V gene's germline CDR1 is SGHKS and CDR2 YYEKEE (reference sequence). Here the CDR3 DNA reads TGTGCCAGCAGCTTGTTAGGGGGCAATCAGCCCCAGCATTTT. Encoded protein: CASSLLGGNQPQHF.

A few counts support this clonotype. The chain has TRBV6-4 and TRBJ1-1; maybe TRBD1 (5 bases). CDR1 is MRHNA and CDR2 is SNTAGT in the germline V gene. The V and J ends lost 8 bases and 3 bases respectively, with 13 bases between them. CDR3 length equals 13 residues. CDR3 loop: CASRGRGDTEAFF. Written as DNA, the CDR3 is TGTGCCAGCCGAGGACGGGGCGACACTGAAGCTTTCTTT.

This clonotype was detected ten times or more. CDR3 in DNA: TGCGCCAGCAGCTTGGTTGGACAGGGGCTCTATGGCTACACCTTC. Its protein is CASSLVGQGLYGYTF. The V gene is TRBV5-1, the J gene TRBJ1-2, with 9 nucleotides matching TRBD1. Germline CDR1 SGHRS, CDR2 YFSETQ. The CDR3 has 15 residues. The ends lost 0 bases at V and 4 bases at J; junction bases unmatched: 4.

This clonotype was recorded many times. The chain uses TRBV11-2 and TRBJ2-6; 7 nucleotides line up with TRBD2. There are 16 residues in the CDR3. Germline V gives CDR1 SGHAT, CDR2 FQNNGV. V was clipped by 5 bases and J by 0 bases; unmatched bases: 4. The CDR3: CASSPGGNSGANVLTF. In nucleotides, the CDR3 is TGTGCCAGCAGCCCCGGGGGGAACTCTGGGGCCAACGTCCTGACTTTC.

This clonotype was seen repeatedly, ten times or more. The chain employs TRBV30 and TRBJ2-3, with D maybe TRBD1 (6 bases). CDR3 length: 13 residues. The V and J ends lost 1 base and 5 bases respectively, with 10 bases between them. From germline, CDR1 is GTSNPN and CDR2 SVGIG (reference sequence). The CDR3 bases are TGTGCCTGGAGTGCAGGGGCGGGAGATACGCAGTATTTT. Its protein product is CAWSAGAGDTQYF. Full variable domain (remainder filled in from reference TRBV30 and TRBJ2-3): SQTIHQWPATLVQPVGSPLSLECTVEGTSNPNLYWYRQAAGRGLQLLFYSVGIGQISSEVPQNLSASRPQDRQFILSSKKLLLSDSGFYLCAWSAGAGDTQYFGPGTRLTVL.

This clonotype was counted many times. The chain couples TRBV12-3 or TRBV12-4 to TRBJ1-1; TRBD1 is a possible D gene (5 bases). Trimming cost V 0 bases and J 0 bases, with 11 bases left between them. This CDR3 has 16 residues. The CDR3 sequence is CASSLAGGILNTEAFF. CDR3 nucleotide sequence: TGTGCCAGCAGTTTAGCGGGGGGGATTTTGAACACTGAAGCTTTCTTT.

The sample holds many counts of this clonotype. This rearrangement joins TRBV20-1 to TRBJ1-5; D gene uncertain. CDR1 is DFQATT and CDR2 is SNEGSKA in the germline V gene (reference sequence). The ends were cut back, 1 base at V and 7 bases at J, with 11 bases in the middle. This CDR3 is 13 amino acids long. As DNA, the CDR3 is TGCAGTGCTAGAGGACTTATCCGACAGCCCCAGCATTTT. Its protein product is CSARGLIRQPQHF.

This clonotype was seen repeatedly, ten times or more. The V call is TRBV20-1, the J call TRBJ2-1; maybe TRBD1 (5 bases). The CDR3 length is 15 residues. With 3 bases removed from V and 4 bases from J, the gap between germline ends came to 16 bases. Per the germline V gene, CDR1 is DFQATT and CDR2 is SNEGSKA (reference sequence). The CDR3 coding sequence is TGCAGTGCTAGGGCCATTCGACAGATTTACAATGAGCAGTTCTTC. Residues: CSARAIRQIYNEQFF.

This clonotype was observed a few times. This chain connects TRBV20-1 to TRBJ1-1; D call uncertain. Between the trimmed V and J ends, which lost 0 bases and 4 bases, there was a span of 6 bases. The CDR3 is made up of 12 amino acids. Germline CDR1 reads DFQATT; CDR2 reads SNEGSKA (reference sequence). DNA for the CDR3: TGCAGTGCTAGAGAGGGTCCCACTGAAGCTTTCTTT. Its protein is CSAREGPTEAFF.

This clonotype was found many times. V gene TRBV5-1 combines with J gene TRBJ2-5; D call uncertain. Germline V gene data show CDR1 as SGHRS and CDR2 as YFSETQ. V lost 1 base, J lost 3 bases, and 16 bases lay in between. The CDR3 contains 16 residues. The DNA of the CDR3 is TGCGCCAGCAGCTTGAATCGGCGACAAAGAGAAGAGACCCAGTACTTC. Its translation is CASSLNRRQREETQYF.